Below are 3 T cell receptor beta chains sequenced from a single sample in a study of cytotoxic CD8 clonotypes in ibrutinib-treated CLL. Profiling relied on immunoSEQ multiplex PCR, and the TCRdb table lists in-frame clones only, not all of them. The data contain under 50,000 clones, 65% to 70% of them seen just once; the ten biggest clones take up 5.5% to 7%. The material sequenced was PBMCs, taken at disease progression, from a patient treated with ibrutinib. These receptor sequences come from a human donor with chronic lymphocytic leukemia.

The CDR3 region is CASSLAGVRGYTF. The CDR3 region has the DNA TGTGCCAGCAGCTTGGCGGGAGTGAGGGGCTACACCTTC. The V gene is TRBV5-6, the J gene TRBJ1-2; D is unclear. Trimming took 0 bases from V and 8 from J, leaving 11 bases between them. From germline, CDR1 is SGHDT and CDR2 YYEEEE. The CDR3 extends over 13 amino acids.

The chain is built from TRBV4-3 and TRBJ2-5, with 10 bases that match TRBD1. Germline-derived CDR1 and CDR2 are LGHNA and YSLEER. V was clipped by 0 bases and J by 5 bases; unmatched bases: 12. CDR3 length equals 18 residues. The CDR3 region is CASSQEVRGTGEVETQYF. The CDR3 nucleotides are TGCGCCAGCAGCCAAGAGGTTAGAGGGACAGGGGAAGTGGAGACCCAGTACTTC.

The CDR3 region has the DNA TGTGCCAGCAGCCAAGAATCACAGGGTTACGAGCAGTACTTC. This sequence encodes CASSQESQGYEQYF. The chain joins TRBV2 to TRBJ2-7, with D possibly TRBD1 on 6 matching bases. The germline V gene encodes CDR1 SNHLY and CDR2 FYNNEI. This CDR3 has 14 residues. Trimming shortened V by 6 bases and J by 4 bases, and 16 bases separated the two germline ends.